The rows below give T cell receptor beta chains drawn from one sample of a study of T cell changes during pregnancy in multiple sclerosis. Repertoires were generated with immunoSEQ multiplex PCR, while TCRdb's copy carries only in-frame clones and drops some. The data contain 100,000 or so clones, approximately 93% of them singletons. Specimen: peripheral blood, collected after pregnancy. These receptors all stem from a female donor in good health, enrolled as a control in a pregnancy study. The CDR3 runs from the conserved cysteine through the conserved F or W. D genes are given only for firm matches. Expanded clones are given a class, and other clones once, few, many or no size at all.

j_call clone_size v_call d_call cdr3_aa cdr3_nt
TRBJ1-4 . TRBV5-1 TRBD1 CASSLLGDRGNEKLFF TGCGCCAGCAGCTTGCTGGGGGACAGGGGTAATGAAAAACTGTTTTTT
TRBJ2-7 . TRBV28 . CASSPYGTPSYEQYF TGTGCCAGCAGTCCCTACGGGACACCCTCCTACGAGCAGTACTTC
TRBJ2-7 . TRBV10-2 TRBD1 CASSTGTGLLEQYF TGCGCCAGCAGCACCGGGACAGGGCTATTAGAGCAGTACTTC
TRBJ2-7 . TRBV2 TRBD1 CASSDWDRAPYEQYF TGTGCCAGCAGTGATTGGGACAGGGCCCCCTACGAGCAGTACTTC
TRBJ2-3 once TRBV5-1 TRBD1 CASRGQTFTDTQYF TGCGCCAGCAGGGGACAGACCTTCACAGATACGCAGTATTTT
TRBJ2-2 . TRBV18 TRBD1 CASSPGTGDGELFF TGTGCCAGCTCACCGGGGACAGGGGACGGGGAGCTGTTTTTT
TRBJ2-3 . TRBV5-4 TRBD2 CASSLGTSGRASDTQYF TGTGCCAGCAGCCTCGGGACTAGCGGGAGGGCCTCAGATACGCAGTATTTT
TRBJ2-3 once TRBV5-1 . CASTADSSTDTQYF TGCGCCAGCACTGCGGACAGCAGCACAGATACGCAGTATTTT
TRBJ2-4 . TRBV7-8 TRBD2 CASSLASGSSIQYF TGTGCCAGCAGCTTAGCCAGCGGGAGTAGCATTCAGTACTTC
TRBJ2-5 . TRBV2 TRBD1 CASTGQGAGETQYF TGTGCCAGCACTGGACAGGGTGCAGGTGAGACCCAGTACTTC
TRBJ2-5 . TRBV18 TRBD1 CASSPNRGDRGFETQYF TGTGCCAGCTCACCAAACAGAGGAGACAGGGGGTTTGAGACCCAGTACTTC
TRBJ2-7 . TRBV5-1 TRBD2 CASERGDGKSYEQYF TGCGCCAGCGAACGGGGGGATGGGAAGTCCTACGAGCAGTACTTC
TRBJ1-2 . TRBV27 TRBD1 CASFGIKITQGTSGYTF TGTGCCAGCTTTGGAATAAAGATAACACAGGGGACGAGTGGCTACACCTTC
TRBJ2-7 . TRBV6-5 TRBD2 CASSWANSGSSNEQYF TGTGCCAGCAGTTGGGCGAATAGCGGGAGCAGCAACGAGCAGTACTTC
TRBJ2-4 . TRBV7-9 TRBD1 CASSARDRGFDIQYF TGTGCCAGCAGCGCAAGGGACAGGGGGTTCGACATTCAGTACTTC
TRBJ1-1 . TRBV6-5 . CASSSPGWNTEAFF TGTGCCAGCAGTTCTCCGGGTTGGAACACTGAAGCTTTCTTT
TRBJ1-5 few TRBV28 TRBD1 CASSLGGTGGREPQHF TGTGCCAGCAGTTTAGGCGGGACAGGGGGCAGGGAGCCCCAGCATTTT
TRBJ2-2 . TRBV15 . CATSRDSVGVDLGELFF TGTGCCACCAGCAGAGATAGCGTCGGAGTAGATTTGGGGGAGCTGTTTTTT
TRBJ1-4 . TRBV6-5 . CASTLTGGAREKLFF TGTGCCAGCACCCTAACCGGGGGGGCTCGAGAAAAACTGTTTTTT
TRBJ2-3 . TRBV5-1 TRBD2 CASSFNPGLAGADTQYF TGCGCCAGCAGCTTCAACCCGGGACTAGCGGGAGCAGATACGCAGTATTTT
TRBJ2-2 . TRBV28 TRBD1 CASSQRTGGPGELFF TGTGCCAGCAGTCAACGGACAGGGGGCCCCGGGGAGCTGTTTTTT
TRBJ2-5 . TRBV2 TRBD2 CASLEGPSGQETQYF TGTGCCAGCCTTGAAGGCCCTAGCGGACAAGAGACCCAGTACTTC
TRBJ1-5 once TRBV27 TRBD1 CASSPDRGSQPQHF TGTGCCAGCAGTCCCGACAGGGGAAGTCAGCCCCAGCATTTT
TRBJ2-4 . TRBV2 . CASSEGAGSTQYF TGTGCCAGCAGTGAAGGGGCGGGGTCTACCCAGTACTTC
TRBJ2-3 . TRBV18 TRBD2 CASSPPSSGASDTQYF TGTGCCAGCTCACCACCGTCAAGCGGGGCAAGCGATACGCAGTATTTT